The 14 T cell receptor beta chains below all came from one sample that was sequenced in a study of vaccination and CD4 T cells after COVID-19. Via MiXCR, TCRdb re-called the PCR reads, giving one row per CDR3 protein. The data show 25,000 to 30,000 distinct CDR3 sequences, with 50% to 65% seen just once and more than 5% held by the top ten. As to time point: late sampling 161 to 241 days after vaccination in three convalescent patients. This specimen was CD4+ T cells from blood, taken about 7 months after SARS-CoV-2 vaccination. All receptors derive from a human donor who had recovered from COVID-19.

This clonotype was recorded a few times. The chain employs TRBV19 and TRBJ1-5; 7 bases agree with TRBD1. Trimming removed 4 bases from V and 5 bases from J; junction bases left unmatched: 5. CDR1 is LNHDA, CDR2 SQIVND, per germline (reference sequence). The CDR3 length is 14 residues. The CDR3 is CASSTGQADQPQHF. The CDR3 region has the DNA TGTGCCAGTAGTACTGGACAGGCCGATCAGCCCCAGCATTTT.

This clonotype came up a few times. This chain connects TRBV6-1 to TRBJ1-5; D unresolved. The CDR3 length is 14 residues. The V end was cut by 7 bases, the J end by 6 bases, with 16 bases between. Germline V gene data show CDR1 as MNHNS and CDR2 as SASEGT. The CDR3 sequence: CASNGPARGQPQHF. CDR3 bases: TGTGCCAGCAATGGCCCCGCTCGCGGTCAGCCCCAGCATTTT.

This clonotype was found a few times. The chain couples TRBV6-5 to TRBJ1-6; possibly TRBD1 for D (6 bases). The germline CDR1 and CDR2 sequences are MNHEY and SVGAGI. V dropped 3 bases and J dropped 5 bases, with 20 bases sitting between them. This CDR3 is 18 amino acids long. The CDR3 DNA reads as TGTGCCAGCAGTTATAACCCCCCGGACAGCGATGATAATTCACCCCTCCACTTT. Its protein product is CASSYNPPDSDDNSPLHF.

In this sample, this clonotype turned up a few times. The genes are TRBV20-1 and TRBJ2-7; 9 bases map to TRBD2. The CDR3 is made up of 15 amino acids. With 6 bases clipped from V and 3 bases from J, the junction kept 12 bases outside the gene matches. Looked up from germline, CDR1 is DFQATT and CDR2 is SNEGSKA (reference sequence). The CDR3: CSAPVGGTSLYEQYF. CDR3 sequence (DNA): TGCAGTGCGCCAGTCGGCGGGACTAGCCTCTACGAGCAGTACTTC.

CDR3 residues: CASSRWKTDTQYF. DNA for the CDR3: TGTGCCAGCAGTCGGTGGAAAACAGATACGCAGTATTTT. The rearrangement joins TRBV6-1 to TRBJ2-3, with D unresolved. With 5 bases removed from V and 3 bases from J, the gap between germline ends came to 9 bases. The CDR3 spans 13 residues. The germline gives CDR1 MNHNS, CDR2 SASEGT.

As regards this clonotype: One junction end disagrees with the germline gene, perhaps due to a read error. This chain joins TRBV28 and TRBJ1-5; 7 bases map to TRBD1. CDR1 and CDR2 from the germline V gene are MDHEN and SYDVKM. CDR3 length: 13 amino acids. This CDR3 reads CACRGGSNQPQHF. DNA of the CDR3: TGTGCCTGCAGGGGGGGTTCCAATCAGCCCCAGCATTTT. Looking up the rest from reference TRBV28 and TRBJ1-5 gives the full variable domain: DVKVTQSSRYLVKRTGEKVFLECVQDMDHENMFWYRQDPGLGLRLIYFSYDVKMKEKGDIPEGYSVSREKKERFSLILESASTNQTSMYLCACRGGSNQPQHFGDGTRLSIL.

As DNA, the CDR3 is TGTGCCACCAGCAGGGACTACACCGCCTACGAGCAGTACTTC. Translation: CATSRDYTAYEQYF. This chain joins TRBV15 and TRBJ2-7; D may be TRBD2 (6 bases). The V gene's germline CDR1 is LNHNV and CDR2 YYDKDF (reference sequence). The CDR3 has 14 residues. Trimming left V 3 bases short and J 2 bases short, with 11 bases between. Supplemented by reference TRBV15 and TRBJ2-7, the full variable domain reads DAMVIQNPRYQVTQFGKPVTLSCSQTLNHNVMYWYQQKSSQAPKLLFHYYDKDFNNEADTPDNFQSRRPNTSFCFLDIRSPGLGDTAMYLCATSRDYTAYEQYFGPGTRLTVT.

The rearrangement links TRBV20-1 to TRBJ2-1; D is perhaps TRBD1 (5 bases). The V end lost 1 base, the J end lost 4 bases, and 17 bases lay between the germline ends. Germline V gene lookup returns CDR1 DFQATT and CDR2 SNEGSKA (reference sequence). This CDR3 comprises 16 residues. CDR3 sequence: CSARGPAGKGYNEQFF. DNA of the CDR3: TGCAGTGCTAGAGGACCGGCCGGAAAGGGGTACAATGAGCAGTTCTTC.

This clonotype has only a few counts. The CDR3 here is CASSSGGDAGELFF. The CDR3 DNA reads as TGTGCCAGCAGCTCCGGGGGGGACGCCGGGGAGCTGTTTTTT. This chain connects TRBV7-9 to TRBJ2-2; 8 bases map to TRBD2. Unmatched junction bases numbered 4, after V lost 4 bases and J lost 6 bases. This CDR3 has 14 residues. Germline CDR1 and CDR2: SEHNR and FQNEAQ (reference sequence).

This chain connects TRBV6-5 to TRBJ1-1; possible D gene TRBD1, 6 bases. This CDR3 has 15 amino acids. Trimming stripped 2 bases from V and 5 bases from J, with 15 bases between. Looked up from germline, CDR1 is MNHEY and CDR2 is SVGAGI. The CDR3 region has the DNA TGTGCCAGCAGTTACCTGGTGGGGGCGGGAACTGAAGCTTTCTTT. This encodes CASSYLVGAGTEAFF.

CDR3 bases: TGTGCCAGCAGCTTAACAGCGCATCTGGGCAATGAGCAGTTCTTC. It is translated as CASSLTAHLGNEQFF. This rearrangement joins TRBV7-6 to TRBJ2-1; D gene unclear. The CDR3 spans 15 residues. Deletions cut 2 bases from V and 6 bases from J, with 14 bases between. CDR1 and CDR2 (germline): SGHVS, FNYEAQ.

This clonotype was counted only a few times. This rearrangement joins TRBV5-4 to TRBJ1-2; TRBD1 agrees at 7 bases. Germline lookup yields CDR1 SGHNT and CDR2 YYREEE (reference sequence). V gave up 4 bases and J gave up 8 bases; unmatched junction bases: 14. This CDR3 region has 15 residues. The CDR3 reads CASSPEEGAGSGYTF. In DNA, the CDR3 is TGTGCCAGCAGCCCAGAGGAGGGGGCCGGGAGCGGCTACACCTTC.

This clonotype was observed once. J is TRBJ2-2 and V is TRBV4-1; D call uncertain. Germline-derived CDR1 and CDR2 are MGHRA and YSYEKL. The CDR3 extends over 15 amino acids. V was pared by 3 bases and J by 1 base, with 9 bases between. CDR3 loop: CASSHGVGNTGELFF. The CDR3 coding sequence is TGCGCCAGCAGCCATGGGGTGGGGAACACCGGGGAGCTGTTTTTT.

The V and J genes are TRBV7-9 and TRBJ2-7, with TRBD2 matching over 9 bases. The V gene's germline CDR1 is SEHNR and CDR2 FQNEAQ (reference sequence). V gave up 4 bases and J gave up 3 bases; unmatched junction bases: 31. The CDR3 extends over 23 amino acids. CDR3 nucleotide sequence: TGTGCCAGCAGCTCTCCGGGGGCGCGGGGGACAGAGCTAGCGGGAAAGTATCTCTACGAGCAGTACTTC. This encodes CASSSPGARGTELAGKYLYEQYF.